This T cell receptor (beta chain) was documented in a study of cytomegalovirus exposure and HLA in healthy donors. Germline loops: CDR1 LNHDA, CDR2 SQIVND (reference sequence). The CDR3 length is 15 residues. V was trimmed by 5 bases and J by 0 bases, leaving 14 bases between them. The PCR made use of 60 Vbeta and 13 Jbeta primers. TCRdb's table, derived via immunoSEQ multiplex PCR, lists solely in-frame clones and lacks some. Its table lists about 130,000 clones. The clonotype originates from a man between 18 and 35 years old in good health and CMV-seronegative. The chain recombines TRBV19 with TRBJ2-7; tentatively, D is TRBD2 (5 bases). The sample comprised PBMCs. Written as DNA, the CDR3 is TGTGCCAGTAGTTCCGCCGGGAAATCCTCCTACGAGCAGTACTTC. Translating gives CASSSAGKSSYEQYF.